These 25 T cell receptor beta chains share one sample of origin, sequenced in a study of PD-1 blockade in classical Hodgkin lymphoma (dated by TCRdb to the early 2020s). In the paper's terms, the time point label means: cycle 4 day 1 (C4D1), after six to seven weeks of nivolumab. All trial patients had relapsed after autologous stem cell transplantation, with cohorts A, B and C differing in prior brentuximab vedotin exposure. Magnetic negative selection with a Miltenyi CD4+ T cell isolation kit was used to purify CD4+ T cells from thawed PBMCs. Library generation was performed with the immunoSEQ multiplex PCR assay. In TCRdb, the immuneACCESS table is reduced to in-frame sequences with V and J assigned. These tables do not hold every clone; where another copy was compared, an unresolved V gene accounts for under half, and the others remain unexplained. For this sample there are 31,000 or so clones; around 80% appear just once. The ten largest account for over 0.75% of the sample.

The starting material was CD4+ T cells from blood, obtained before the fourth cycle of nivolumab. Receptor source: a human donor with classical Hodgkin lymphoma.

CDR3: CASSPLKRLGGGANTEAFF. Written as DNA, the CDR3 is TGTGCCAGCAGCCCCCTGAAACGCCTCGGGGGGGGTGCGAACACTGAAGCTTTCTTT. This chain connects TRBV21-1 to TRBJ1-1. TRBV21-1 is deemed a pseudogene. This CDR3 region has 19 residues.

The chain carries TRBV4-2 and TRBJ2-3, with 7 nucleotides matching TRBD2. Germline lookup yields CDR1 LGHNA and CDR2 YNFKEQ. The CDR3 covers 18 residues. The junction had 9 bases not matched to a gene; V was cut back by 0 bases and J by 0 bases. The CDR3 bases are TGTGCCAGCAGCCAAGATCAGCCTAGCGGACTTAGCACAGATACGCAGTATTTT. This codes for CASSQDQPSGLSTDTQYF.

The CDR3 DNA reads as TGTGCCTGGAGACCGGGTAGCGGGGAGCTGTTTTTT. Residues: CAWRPGSGELFF. The chain combines TRBV30 with TRBJ2-2; D not certain. V shed 3 bases and J shed 7 bases, with 9 bases lying between them. The CDR3 is made up of 12 amino acids. Germline lookup yields CDR1 GTSNPN and CDR2 SVGIG (reference sequence).

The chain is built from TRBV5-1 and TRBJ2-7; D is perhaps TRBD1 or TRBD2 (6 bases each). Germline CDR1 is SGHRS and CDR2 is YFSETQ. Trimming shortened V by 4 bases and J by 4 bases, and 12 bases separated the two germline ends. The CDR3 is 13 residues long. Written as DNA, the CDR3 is TGCGCCAGCAGCAACCAGGGGAGGTACGAGCAGTACTTC. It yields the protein CASSNQGRYEQYF.

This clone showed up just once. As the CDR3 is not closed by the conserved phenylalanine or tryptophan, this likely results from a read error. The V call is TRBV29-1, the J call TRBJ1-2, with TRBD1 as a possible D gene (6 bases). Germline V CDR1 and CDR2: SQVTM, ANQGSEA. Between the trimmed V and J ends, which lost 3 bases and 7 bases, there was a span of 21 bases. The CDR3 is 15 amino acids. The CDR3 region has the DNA TGCAGCGTTGAGGGACTTGGGGGGGGCGCCGGTGGCTACACCCTC. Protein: CSVEGLGGGAGGYTL.

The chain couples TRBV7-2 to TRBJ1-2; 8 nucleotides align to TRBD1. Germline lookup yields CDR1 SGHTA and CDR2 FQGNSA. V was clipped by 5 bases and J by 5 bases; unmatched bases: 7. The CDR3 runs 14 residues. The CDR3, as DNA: TGTGCCAGCAGCACCGTGACAGGGGTATATGGCTACACCTTC. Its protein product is CASSTVTGVYGYTF.

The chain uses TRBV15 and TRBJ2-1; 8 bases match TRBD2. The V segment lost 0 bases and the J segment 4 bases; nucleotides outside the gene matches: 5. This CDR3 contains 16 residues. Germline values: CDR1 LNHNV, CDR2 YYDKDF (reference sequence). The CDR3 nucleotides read TGTGCCACCAGCAGAGATCTACTAGCGGTATACAATGAGCAGTTCTTC. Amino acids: CATSRDLLAVYNEQFF.

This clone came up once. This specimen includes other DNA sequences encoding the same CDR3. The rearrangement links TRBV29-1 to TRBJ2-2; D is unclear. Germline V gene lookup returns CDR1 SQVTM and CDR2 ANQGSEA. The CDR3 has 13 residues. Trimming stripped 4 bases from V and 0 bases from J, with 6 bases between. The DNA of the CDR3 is TGCAGCGTTGTCTCAACGAACACCGGGGAGCTGTTTTTT. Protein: CSVVSTNTGELFF.

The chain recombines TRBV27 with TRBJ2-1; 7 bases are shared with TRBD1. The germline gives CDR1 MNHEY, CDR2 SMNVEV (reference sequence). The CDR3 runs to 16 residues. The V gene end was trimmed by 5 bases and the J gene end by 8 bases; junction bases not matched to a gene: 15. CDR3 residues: CASSHLLRQGSDEQFF. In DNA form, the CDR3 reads TGTGCCAGCAGTCACCTCTTACGACAGGGTTCGGATGAGCAGTTCTTC.

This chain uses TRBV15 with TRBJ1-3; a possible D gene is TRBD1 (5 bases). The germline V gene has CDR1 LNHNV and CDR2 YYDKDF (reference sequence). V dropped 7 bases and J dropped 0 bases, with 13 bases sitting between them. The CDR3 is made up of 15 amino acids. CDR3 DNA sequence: TGTGCCACCATAGGGGCAGCAGTCTCTGGAAACACCATATATTTT. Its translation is CATIGAAVSGNTIYF.

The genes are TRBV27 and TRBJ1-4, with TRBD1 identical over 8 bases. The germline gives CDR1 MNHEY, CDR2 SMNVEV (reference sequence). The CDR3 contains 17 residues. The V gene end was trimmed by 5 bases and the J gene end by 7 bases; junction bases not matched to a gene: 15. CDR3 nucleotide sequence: TGTGCCAGCAGTCCAGGACAGGGAAGCGGAATAATTGAAAAACTGTTTTTT. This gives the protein CASSPGQGSGIIEKLFF.

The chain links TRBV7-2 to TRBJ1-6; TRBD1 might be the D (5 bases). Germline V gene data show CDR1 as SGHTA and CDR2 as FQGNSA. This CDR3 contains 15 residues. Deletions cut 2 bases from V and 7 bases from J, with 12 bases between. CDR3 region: CASSLTGPGNSPLHF. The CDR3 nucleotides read TGTGCCAGCAGCTTAACCGGGCCAGGGAATTCACCCCTCCACTTT.

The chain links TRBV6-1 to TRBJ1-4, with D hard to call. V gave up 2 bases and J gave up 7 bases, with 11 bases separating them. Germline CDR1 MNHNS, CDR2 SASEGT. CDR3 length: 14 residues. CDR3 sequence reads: CASSERQAIEKLFF. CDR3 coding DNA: TGTGCCAGCAGTGAACGTCAGGCGATTGAAAAACTGTTTTTT.

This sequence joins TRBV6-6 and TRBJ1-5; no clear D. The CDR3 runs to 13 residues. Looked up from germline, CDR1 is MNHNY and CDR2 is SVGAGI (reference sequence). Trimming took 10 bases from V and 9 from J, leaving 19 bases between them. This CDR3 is CATRNGGVGPQHF. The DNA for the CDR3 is TGTGCCACTCGAAACGGCGGGGTCGGGCCCCAGCATTTT.

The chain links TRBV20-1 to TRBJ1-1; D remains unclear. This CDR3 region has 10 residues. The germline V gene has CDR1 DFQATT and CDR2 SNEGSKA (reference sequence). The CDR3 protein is CRAGNTEAFF. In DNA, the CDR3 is TGCAGGGCGGGGAACACTGAAGCTTTCTTT.

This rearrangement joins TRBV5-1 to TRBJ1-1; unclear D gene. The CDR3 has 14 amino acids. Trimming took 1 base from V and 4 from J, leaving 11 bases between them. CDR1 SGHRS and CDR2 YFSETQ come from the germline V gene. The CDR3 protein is CASSLSPGGTEAFF. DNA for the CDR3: TGCGCCAGCAGCTTGAGTCCAGGAGGCACTGAAGCTTTCTTT.

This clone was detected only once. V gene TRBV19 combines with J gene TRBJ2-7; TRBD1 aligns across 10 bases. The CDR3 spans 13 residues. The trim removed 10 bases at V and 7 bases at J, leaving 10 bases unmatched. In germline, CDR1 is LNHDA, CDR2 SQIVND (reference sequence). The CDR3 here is CATRDRGSGEQYF. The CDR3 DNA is TGTGCCACCAGGGACAGGGGCTCGGGTGAGCAGTACTTC.

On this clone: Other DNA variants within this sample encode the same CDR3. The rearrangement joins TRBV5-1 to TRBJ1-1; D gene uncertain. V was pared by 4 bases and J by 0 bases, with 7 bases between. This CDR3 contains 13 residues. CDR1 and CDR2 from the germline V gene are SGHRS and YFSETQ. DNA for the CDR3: TGCGCCAGCAGCGCCGGGGTGAACACTGAAGCTTTCTTT. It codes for CASSAGVNTEAFF.

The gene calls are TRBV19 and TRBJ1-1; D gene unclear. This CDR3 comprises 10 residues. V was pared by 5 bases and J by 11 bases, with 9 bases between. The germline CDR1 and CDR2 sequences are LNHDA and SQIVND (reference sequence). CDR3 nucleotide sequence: TGTGCCAGTAGTCCTTCTGGTGCTTTCTTT. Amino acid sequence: CASSPSGAFF.

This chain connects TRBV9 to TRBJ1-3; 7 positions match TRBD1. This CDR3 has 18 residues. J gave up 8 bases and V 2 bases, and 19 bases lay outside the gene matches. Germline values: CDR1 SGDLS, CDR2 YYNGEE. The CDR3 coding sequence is TGTGCCAGCAGCGTCAACCCTGGAGTGGCAGGGGGTATAGACACCATATATTTT. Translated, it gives CASSVNPGVAGGIDTIYF.

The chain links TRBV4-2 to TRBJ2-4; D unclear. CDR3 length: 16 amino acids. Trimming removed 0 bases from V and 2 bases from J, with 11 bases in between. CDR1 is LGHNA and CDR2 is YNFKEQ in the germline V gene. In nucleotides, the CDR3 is TGTGCCAGCAGCCAAGACGGCCGTTGGTCCAAAAACATTCAGTACTTC. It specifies CASSQDGRWSKNIQYF.

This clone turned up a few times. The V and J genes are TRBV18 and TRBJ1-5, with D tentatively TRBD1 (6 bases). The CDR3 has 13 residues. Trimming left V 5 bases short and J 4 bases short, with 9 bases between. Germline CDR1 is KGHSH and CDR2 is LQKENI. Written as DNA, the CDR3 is TGTGCCAGCTCAGGACAGTTAAATCAGCCCCAGCATTTT. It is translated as CASSGQLNQPQHF.

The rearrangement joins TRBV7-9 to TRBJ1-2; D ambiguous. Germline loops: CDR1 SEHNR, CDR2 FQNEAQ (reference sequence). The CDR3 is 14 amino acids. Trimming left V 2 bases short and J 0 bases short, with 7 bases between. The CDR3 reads CASSLTASNYGYTF. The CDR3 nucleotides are TGTGCCAGCAGCTTAACAGCCTCTAACTATGGCTACACCTTC.

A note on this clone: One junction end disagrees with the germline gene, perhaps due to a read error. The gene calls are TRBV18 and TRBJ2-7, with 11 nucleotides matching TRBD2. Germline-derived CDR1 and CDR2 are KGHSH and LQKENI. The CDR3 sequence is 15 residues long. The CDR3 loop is CASSPLAGVGYEQYF. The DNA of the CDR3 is TGTGCCAGCTCTCCACTAGCGGGGGTTGGGTACGAGCAGTACTTC.

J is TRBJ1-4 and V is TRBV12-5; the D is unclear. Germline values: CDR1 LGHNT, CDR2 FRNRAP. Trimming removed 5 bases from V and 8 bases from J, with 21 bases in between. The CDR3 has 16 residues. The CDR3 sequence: CASGPGLIPAAEKLFF. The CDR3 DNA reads TGTGCTAGTGGTCCGGGCCTGATTCCTGCGGCGGAAAAACTGTTTTTT.